One sample yielded the 13 T cell receptor beta chains listed below, sequenced in a study of immune characterization of retroperitoneal liposarcoma. MiXCR, applied by TCRdb to the PCR reads, yields one record per CDR3 protein. Of about 10,000 distinct CDR3 sequences listed, less than 30% are singletons. Sequences were obtained from blood. The origin of the receptors is a male donor with retroperitoneal liposarcoma.

The V and J genes are TRBV7-2 and TRBJ2-5, with a tentative D call TRBD1 (6 bases). Germline V CDR1 and CDR2: SGHTA, FQGNSA. This CDR3 comprises 14 residues. V lost 5 bases, J lost 11 bases, and 21 bases lay in between. In DNA form, the CDR3 reads TGTGCCAGCAGCGCTGGAAACAGGGTTAATGAGCAGTACTTC. It codes for CASSAGNRVNEQYF. The whole variable domain, remainder taken from reference TRBV7-2 and TRBJ2-5, is GAGVSQSPSNKVTEKGKDVELRCDPISGHTALYWYRQSLGQGLEFLIYFQGNSAPDKSGLPSDRFSAERTGGSVSTLTIQRTQQEDSAVYLCASSAGNRVNEQYFGPGTRLLVL.

The genes are TRBV4-1 and TRBJ1-3, with TRBD1 matching 7 bases. Germline CDR1 is MGHRA and CDR2 is YSYEKL. This CDR3 region has 16 residues. V gave up 2 bases and J gave up 1 base; unmatched junction bases: 5. CDR3 nucleotides: TGCGCCAGCAGCCAACTAGGGGGCCGGTCTGGAAACACCATATATTTT. As protein: CASSQLGGRSGNTIYF.

This clonotype has just a few counts. The V gene is TRBV7-7, the J gene TRBJ2-2; the D is unclear. Germline V gives CDR1 SSHAT, CDR2 FNYEAQ (reference sequence). The CDR3 sequence is 13 residues long. V was trimmed by 3 bases and J by 5 bases, leaving 7 bases between them. CDR3 coding DNA: TGTGCCAGCAGCTTCGAAGAGACCGGGGAGCTGTTTTTT. Encoded protein: CASSFEETGELFF.

The V and J genes are TRBV27 and TRBJ2-3; tentatively, D is TRBD2 (5 bases). Deletions cut 3 bases from V and 0 bases from J, with 7 bases between. The V gene's germline CDR1 is MNHEY and CDR2 SMNVEV (reference sequence). The CDR3 contains 14 residues. The DNA for the CDR3 is TGTGCCAGCAGTTTCCGCGGGAGCACAGATACGCAGTATTTT. This translates into CASSFRGSTDTQYF.

The table lists this clonotype with a few counts. The chain is built from TRBV6-6 and TRBJ2-3; 7 bases line up with TRBD2. Germline trimming cut 2 bases from V and 2 bases from J; bases unmatched to any gene: 7. This CDR3 contains 16 residues. In germline, CDR1 is MNHNY, CDR2 SVGAGI (reference sequence). CDR3 nucleotide sequence: TGTGCCAGCAGTTACCTCCTCAGCGGGGCCACAGATACGCAGTATTTT. Amino acid sequence: CASSYLLSGATDTQYF.

This clonotype was counted once. The chain combines TRBV6-1 with TRBJ1-2; D possibly corresponds to TRBD1 (5 bases). This CDR3 has 15 amino acids. The germline V gene has CDR1 MNHNS and CDR2 SASEGT. The ends were cut back, 3 bases at V and 8 bases at J, with 19 bases in the middle. The CDR3 coding sequence is TGTGCCAGCAGTGAGAGGGCAGGTGGGGCCAGGGGCTACACCTTC. Its protein is CASSERAGGARGYTF.

The rearrangement joins TRBV12-3 or TRBV12-4 to TRBJ2-1, with TRBD2 matching 13 bases. Trimming cost V 8 bases and J 9 bases; bases outside gene matches: 1. This CDR3 contains 12 residues. The CDR3 DNA reads TGTGCCAGCGGACTAGCGGGAGTTGAGCAGTTCTTC. Protein sequence: CASGLAGVEQFF.

The table lists this clonotype with many counts. CDR3: CASRLAGQGRRDTEAFF. Here the CDR3 DNA reads TGTGCCAGCAGACTGGCAGGACAGGGGAGGCGGGACACTGAAGCTTTCTTT. This chain links TRBV27 with TRBJ1-1, with 9 bases lining up with TRBD1. V lost 6 bases, J lost 3 bases, and 14 bases stayed unmatched. Looked up from germline, CDR1 is MNHEY and CDR2 is SMNVEV (reference sequence). The CDR3 is made up of 17 amino acids.

This clonotype has ten or more counts. V is TRBV4-1 and J is TRBJ2-1; D is ambiguous. The J call is doubtful: the DNA matches TRBJ2-5 better. The CDR3 runs 14 residues. From germline, CDR1 is MGHRA and CDR2 YSYEKL. CDR3 sequence (DNA): TGCGCCAGCAGCCAAGTCGTGACCAAAGAGACCCAGTACTTC. Its protein is CASSQVVTKETQYF.

This chain connects TRBV4-1 to TRBJ2-7; TRBD2 matches 12 bases. CDR1 is MGHRA and CDR2 is YSYEKL in the germline V gene. CDR3 length: 22 residues. Unmatched junction bases numbered 22, after V lost 2 bases and J lost 2 bases. The chain's CDR3 is CASSQFVSGRTSGIRTPYEQYF. The CDR3 nucleotides read TGCGCCAGCAGCCAATTTGTTTCAGGGAGGACTAGCGGGATCCGTACTCCCTACGAGCAGTACTTC.

The V call is TRBV12-3 or TRBV12-4, the J call TRBJ2-2, with TRBD1 identical over 8 bases. Trimming cost V 5 bases and J 2 bases; bases outside gene matches: 7. The CDR3 spans 16 residues. The chain's CDR3 is CASSVRQGPNTGELFF. CDR3 DNA: TGTGCCAGCAGTGTACGACAGGGGCCTAACACCGGGGAGCTGTTTTTT.

This clonotype was seen only a few times. The chain has TRBV6-1 and TRBJ1-3; no definite D call. This CDR3 comprises 13 residues. V was cut by 5 bases and J by 9 bases, with 14 bases left in between. CDR1 and CDR2 from the germline V gene are MNHNS and SASEGT. CDR3 bases: TGTGCCAGCAGTTACGGGCAGTTGGGCACCATATATTTT. This gives the protein CASSYGQLGTIYF.

This clonotype was detected many times. This sequence joins TRBV4-1 and TRBJ2-3, with 8 positions matching TRBD2. The CDR3 covers 15 residues. CDR1 and CDR2 from the germline V gene are MGHRA and YSYEKL. Unmatched junction bases numbered 3, after V lost 0 bases and J lost 4 bases. CDR3 region: CASSQDRGGPDTQYF. The CDR3 DNA sequence: TGCGCCAGCAGCCAAGATCGGGGGGGCCCAGATACGCAGTATTTT.